The rows below give T cell receptor beta chains drawn from one sample of a study of OX40 agonist ivuxolimab in advanced cancers. Assay: immunoSEQ multiplex PCR; the TCRdb copy retains only in-frame clones and omits some. Found here are 55,000 to 85,000 clones, 65% to 90% of them singletons; the top ten hold 0.75%. Material: CD4+ or CD8+ T cells sorted from blood, obtained in a trial of the OX40 agonist ivuxolimab. Every receptor here comes from an adult with an advanced solid tumor such as melanoma, head and neck, liver or kidney cancer. CDR3s include the opening cysteine and the closing phenylalanine or tryptophan. The D gene is left open where the match is weak. Not every row has a clone size; where given, it reads once, few, many or a size class.

D,V,size,J,DNA,CDR3
-,TRBV5-5,-,TRBJ2-7,TGTGCCAGCAGCCCTGGACTGAGCTCCTACGAGCAGTACTTC,CASSPGLSSYEQYF
-,TRBV11-2,-,TRBJ2-7,TGTGCCAGCAGCTCCCCCCCAGTATCCTACGAGCAGTACTTC,CASSSPPVSYEQYF
TRBD2,TRBV7-2,-,TRBJ2-3,TGTGCCAGCGGCAGAGGGACTAGCGGGGGGCGGAGCACAGATACGCAGTATTTT,CASGRGTSGGRSTDTQYF
TRBD2,TRBV28,-,TRBJ2-1,TGTGCCAGCAGTTTAGGACTAGCGGGAGCGGAGAATGAGCAGTTCTTC,CASSLGLAGAENEQFF
-,TRBV14,-,TRBJ1-1,TGTGCCAGCAGCCAGCAGGGAATCACTGAAGCTTTCTTT,CASSQQGITEAFF
-,TRBV7-2,few,TRBJ1-3,TGTGCCAGCAGCAAAGACCGGAGCTCTGGAAACACCATATATTTT,CASSKDRSSGNTIYF
-,TRBV6-6,-,TRBJ1-5,TGTGCCAGCAGTTACTTGGGGGCAACTCAGCCCCAGCATTTT,CASSYLGATQPQHF
-,TRBV7-9,once,TRBJ1-1,TGTGCCAGCAGCTTAATGAGTATGAACACTGAAGCTTTCTTT,CASSLMSMNTEAFF
-,TRBV30,once,TRBJ2-3,TGTGCCTGGAGTGTTCGGGGTGATACGCAGTATTTT,CAWSVRGDTQYF
-,TRBV6-6,-,TRBJ2-3,TGTGCCAGCAGTTACTCGGCCCAGTGGGGCACAGATACGCAGTATTTT,CASSYSAQWGTDTQYF
-,TRBV11-3,-,TRBJ2-3,TGTGCCAGCAGCCAGGGCGGCCGCACAGATACGCAGTATTTT,CASSQGGRTDTQYF
TRBD1,TRBV6-1,once,TRBJ1-2,TGTGCCAGCAGTGAAGCGCGGCCGGGACAGGGCGGAGGCTACACCTTC,CASSEARPGQGGGYTF
TRBD1,TRBV18,-,TRBJ2-5,TGTGCCAGCTCATGGGGACAGGGTGAGACCCAGTACTTC,CASSWGQGETQYF
TRBD1,TRBV6-5,-,TRBJ1-6,TGTGCCAGCAGAAGGGACAGGGGGCTAGGTTCACCCCTCCACTTT,CASRRDRGLGSPLHF
TRBD2,TRBV28,-,TRBJ2-6,TGTGCCGCGATGGGAGGGGCTAGTGGGGCCAACGTCCTGACTTTC,CAAMGGASGANVLTF
-,TRBV18,-,TRBJ2-1,TGTGCCAGCTCACCAAGGGGTCGGAGCTCCTACAATGAGCAGTTCTTC,CASSPRGRSSYNEQFF
TRBD2,TRBV7-2,once,TRBJ2-1,TGTGCCAGCAGCTGGACTAGCGCGGGGTGGGATGAGCAGTTCTTC,CASSWTSAGWDEQFF
-,TRBV5-4,-,TRBJ2-2,TGTGCCAGCAGCCAAGGCGGGGCCAGATCAACCGGGGAGCTGTTTTTT,CASSQGGARSTGELFF
-,TRBV5-1,once,TRBJ2-3,TGCGCCAGCAGCTTGGGGTCCAGCGGAGGCACAGATACGCAGTATTTT,CASSLGSSGGTDTQYF
-,TRBV28,-,TRBJ1-1,TGTGCCAGCAGTTCCCCCAACACTGAAGCTTTCTTT,CASSSPNTEAFF
TRBD2,TRBV11-2,-,TRBJ2-3,TGTGCCAGCAGCTCGTGGCGCGGGAGGACAGATACGCAGTATTTT,CASSSWRGRTDTQYF
-,TRBV7-3,-,TRBJ2-2,TGTGCCAGCAGCTTAGTTGCCAACACCGGGGAGCTGTTTTTT,CASSLVANTGELFF
-,TRBV29-1,-,TRBJ2-7,TGCAGCGTTGAAGGGACAGCCTATTCCTACGAGCAGTACTTC,CSVEGTAYSYEQYF
TRBD1,TRBV19,-,TRBJ2-1,TGTGCCAGTAGTATCGAGGACAGGGCTGACAATGAGCAGTTCTTC,CASSIEDRADNEQFF
-,TRBV28,-,TRBJ2-3,TGTGCCAGCGGGGGCATTGGCACAGATACGCAGTATTTT,CASGGIGTDTQYF